The 27 T cell receptor beta chains below come from one sample, sequenced in a study of shared clonotypes between healthy human individuals. Here immunoSEQ multiplex PCR was the method, and the copy in TCRdb shows in-frame clones only, minus some. The repertoire holds 1,500,000 or so clones, with roughly 97% as singletons. The specimen sequenced was naive CD4+ T cells sorted from blood. Subset: CD45RA+ positively selected. The receptor set was obtained from a man younger than 45 in good health.

The chain's CDR3 is CASSSRVGNTIYF. CDR3 nucleotide sequence: TGTGCCAGCAGTTCCCGGGTCGGAAACACCATATATTTT. The chain couples TRBV27 to TRBJ1-3; D not certain. Trimming took off 4 bases at V and 4 bases at J, with 8 bases between the two ends. The germline gives CDR1 MNHEY, CDR2 SMNVEV (reference sequence). This CDR3 has 13 amino acids.

This chain's CDR3 is CASMLPGDTQYF. The CDR3 coding sequence is TGCGCCAGTATGCTTCCGGGAGATACGCAGTATTTT. The chain is built from TRBV5-1 and TRBJ2-3, with unresolved D. Germline lookup yields CDR1 SGHRS and CDR2 YFSETQ. This CDR3 contains 12 residues. The ends were cut back, 8 bases at V and 5 bases at J, with 12 bases in the middle.

This clone was observed a single time. The CDR3, as DNA: TGCGCCAGCAGCCAAGATAGGCTCCCTTACAATGAGCAGTTCTTC. This gives the protein CASSQDRLPYNEQFF. V is TRBV4-3 and J is TRBJ2-1; D unclear. CDR3 length: 15 amino acids. CDR1 and CDR2 from the germline V gene are LGHNA and YSLEER. Trimming stripped 0 bases from V and 4 bases from J, with 10 bases between.

The chain is built from TRBV29-1 and TRBJ2-1; D remains unclear. The CDR3 contains 16 residues. From germline, CDR1 is SQVTM and CDR2 ANQGSEA. V was shortened by 5 bases and J by 4 bases, with 21 bases between the two germline ends. CDR3 nucleotides: TGCAGCGTTCCCTTTCAACCCGGGTCTCAATACAATGAGCAGTTCTTC. Protein sequence: CSVPFQPGSQYNEQFF.

CDR3 sequence (DNA): TGTGCCAGCAGTTTCTTAGGACAGGGGGCAGATACGCAGTATTTT. Protein: CASSFLGQGADTQYF. This chain links TRBV27 with TRBJ2-3; 10 bases align to TRBD1. CDR3 length: 15 residues. V lost 3 bases, J lost 4 bases, and 4 bases stayed unmatched. Germline V gives CDR1 MNHEY, CDR2 SMNVEV (reference sequence).

This clone was seen only once. This sequence joins TRBV28 and TRBJ2-7, with 9 bases fitting TRBD2. The V gene's germline CDR1 is MDHEN and CDR2 SYDVKM. The CDR3 has 15 amino acids. V lost 2 bases and J lost 5; bases outside the gene matches: 7. In DNA, the CDR3 is TGTGCCAGCAGTTTAAGAAGCGGGAGGAGGAACGAGCAGTACTTC. It translates to CASSLRSGRRNEQYF.

A word on this clone: Other nucleotide sequences from this sample produce the same CDR3. The rearrangement uses TRBV28 and TRBJ2-7; 9 bases map to TRBD1. Germline CDR1 reads MDHEN; CDR2 reads SYDVKM. V trimming: 5 bases; J trimming: 4 bases; junction bases outside the gene matches: 9. The CDR3 consists of 15 residues. CDR3 coding DNA: TGTGCCAGCAGTAGCCCCGGGACAGGGACATACGAGCAGTACTTC. Encoded protein: CASSSPGTGTYEQYF.

The gene calls are TRBV7-9 and TRBJ2-7, with TRBD2 matching over 10 bases. Looked up from germline, CDR1 is SEHNR and CDR2 is FQNEAQ (reference sequence). The junction had 16 bases not matched to a gene; V was cut back by 5 bases and J by 0 bases. The CDR3 runs to 19 residues. Here the CDR3 reads CASSLISGTSDHFSYEQYF. In nucleotides, the CDR3 is TGTGCCAGCAGCCTAATCTCCGGGACTAGCGACCACTTCTCCTACGAGCAGTACTTC. The full variable domain, with the rest looked up from reference TRBV7-9 and TRBJ2-7, is DTGVSQNPRHKITKRGQNVTFRCDPISEHNRLYWYRQTLGQGPEFLTYFQNEAQLEKSRLLSDRFSAERPKGSFSTLEIQRTEQGDSAMYLCASSLISGTSDHFSYEQYFGPGTRLTVT.

The V call is TRBV6-1, the J call TRBJ2-2; no reliable D call. V dropped 2 bases and J dropped 8 bases, with 9 bases sitting between them. Germline V lookup: CDR1 MNHNS, CDR2 SASEGT. The CDR3 loop spans 13 amino acids. The CDR3 here is CASSELGLGELFF. The CDR3 DNA reads TGTGCCAGCAGTGAACTCGGTTTGGGGGAGCTGTTTTTT.

A remark on this clone: Other nucleotide sequences from this sample produce the same CDR3. The chain recombines TRBV7-9 with TRBJ2-1; the match to TRBD2 covers 9 bases. The CDR3 is made up of 15 amino acids. Germline V gene data show CDR1 as SEHNR and CDR2 as FQNEAQ (reference sequence). With 1 base clipped from V and 3 bases from J, the junction kept 1 base outside the gene matches. This CDR3 reads CASSLGAGGYNEQFF. The CDR3, as DNA: TGTGCCAGCAGCTTAGGAGCGGGGGGCTACAATGAGCAGTTCTTC.

V and J are TRBV11-2 and TRBJ2-2; D uncertain. Deletions cut 6 bases from V and 4 bases from J, with 12 bases between. Looked up from germline, CDR1 is SGHAT and CDR2 is FQNNGV. The CDR3 runs to 14 residues. The CDR3 DNA sequence: TGTGCCAGCAGGTTGGACCCCAGCACCGGGGAGCTGTTTTTT. Its protein is CASRLDPSTGELFF.

The chain combines TRBV18 with TRBJ2-6; TRBD1 agrees at 8 bases. Trimming at V came to 8 bases and at J to 0 bases, leaving 6 bases not matched to a gene. Per the germline V gene, CDR1 is KGHSH and CDR2 is LQKENI. The CDR3 loop spans 16 amino acids. In DNA form, the CDR3 reads TGTGCCAGCCCCCCACAGGGGGACTCTGGGGCCAACGTCCTGACTTTC. This gives the protein CASPPQGDSGANVLTF.

J is TRBJ1-2 and V is TRBV4-2; D might be TRBD1 (5 bases). Per germline, CDR1 LGHNA and CDR2 YNFKEQ. V was clipped by 0 bases and J by 4 bases, with 9 bases between them. The CDR3 spans 14 residues. The CDR3 DNA sequence: TGTGCCAGCAGCCAAGATCCGGGGGGCTATGGCTACACCTTC. Its translation: CASSQDPGGYGYTF.

The chain links TRBV6-6 to TRBJ2-7, with 7 bases matching TRBD1. The CDR3 runs to 16 residues. V shed 0 bases and J 6 bases; nucleotides not matched to a gene: 11. In germline, CDR1 is MNHNY, CDR2 SVGAGI (reference sequence). The CDR3: CASSYSPSTGQGEQYF. As DNA, the CDR3 is TGTGCCAGCAGTTACTCGCCTTCGACAGGGCAGGGCGAGCAGTACTTC.

The CDR3 loop is CASSRSPGQGAYNEQFF. The CDR3 nucleotides read TGTGCCAGCAGCAGGAGCCCGGGACAGGGGGCGTACAATGAGCAGTTCTTC. This chain links TRBV5-5 with TRBJ2-1, with 12 bases fitting TRBD1. The CDR3 runs 17 residues. CDR1 and CDR2 (germline): SGHKS, YYEKEE (reference sequence). V trimming: 4 bases; J trimming: 4 bases; junction bases outside the gene matches: 9. The variable domain in full, with the rest retrieved from reference TRBV5-5 and TRBJ2-1, is DAGVTQSPTHLIKTRGQQVTLRCSPISGHKSVSWYQQVLGQGPQFIFQYYEKEERGRGNFPDRFSARQFPNYSSELNVNALLLGDSALYLCASSRSPGQGAYNEQFFGPGTRLTVL.

V gene TRBV19 combines with J gene TRBJ1-2, with TRBD1 as a possible D gene (6 bases). The V gene lost 5 bases and the J gene lost 5 bases, with 15 bases spanning the gap. Looked up from germline, CDR1 is LNHDA and CDR2 is SQIVND (reference sequence). This CDR3 comprises 14 residues. CDR3 loop: CASSPRTVGYGYTF. For the CDR3, the DNA is TGTGCCAGTAGTCCTCGGACAGTCGGGTATGGCTACACCTTC. The full variable domain, in which reference TRBV19 and TRBJ1-2 provide the parts outside the CDR3, is DGGITQSPKYLFRKEGQNVTLSCEQNLNHDAMYWYRQDPGQGLRLIYYSQIVNDFQKGDIAEGYSVSREKKESFPLTVTSAQKNPTAFYLCASSPRTVGYGYTFGSGTRLTVV.

This clone has only one observation. The same CDR3 also results from other DNA sequences found in this sample. The V call is TRBV10-3, the J call TRBJ2-7, with TRBD2 matching 9 bases. Unmatched junction bases numbered 2, after V lost 0 bases and J lost 2 bases. This CDR3 spans 15 amino acids. Germline V gives CDR1 ENHRY, CDR2 SYGVKD. The CDR3 here is CAISESAGGPYEQYF. DNA for the CDR3: TGTGCCATCAGTGAGTCGGCGGGAGGGCCCTACGAGCAGTACTTC.

The chain uses TRBV6-1 and TRBJ1-2; 7 positions agree with TRBD1. The CDR3 is 14 residues long. J was trimmed by 3 bases and V by 7 bases; bases with no gene match: 8. Germline V lookup: CDR1 MNHNS, CDR2 SASEGT. CDR3: CASNRQGLDYGYTF. The CDR3 DNA sequence: TGTGCCAGCAACAGACAGGGATTGGACTATGGCTACACCTTC.

J is TRBJ2-7 and V is TRBV14; unclear D gene. V was cut by 1 base and J by 3 bases, with 13 bases left in between. CDR1 and CDR2 (germline): SGHDN, FVKESK. This CDR3 spans 15 amino acids. CDR3 nucleotide sequence: TGTGCCAGCAGCCAAGCGATGTCGTGGGGCTACGAGCAGTACTTC. Amino acids: CASSQAMSWGYEQYF.

The chain has TRBV6-6 and TRBJ2-7; D may be TRBD2 (5 bases). Germline V CDR1 and CDR2: MNHNY, SVGAGI (reference sequence). Trimming shortened V by 2 bases and J by 1 base, and 15 bases separated the two germline ends. CDR3 length: 16 residues. The CDR3 protein is CASSYGRGSGSYEQYF. As DNA, the CDR3 is TGTGCCAGCAGTTACGGACGAGGATCGGGGTCCTACGAGCAGTACTTC.

The chain combines TRBV27 with TRBJ2-1, with a possible D match to TRBD2 (5 bases). Germline CDR1 reads MNHEY; CDR2 reads SMNVEV (reference sequence). The length of the CDR3 is 16 residues. With 4 bases removed from V and 3 bases from J, the gap between germline ends came to 16 bases. This CDR3 reads CASSYPRGADYNEQFF. The CDR3 nucleotides are TGTGCCAGCAGTTATCCTCGGGGAGCCGACTACAATGAGCAGTTCTTC.

The rearrangement links TRBV18 to TRBJ2-5, with 7 bases that match TRBD2. V lost 1 base and J lost 1; bases outside the gene matches: 12. Germline V gene sequence: CDR1 KGHSH, CDR2 LQKENI. The CDR3 runs to 18 residues. CDR3 in amino acids: CASSPLFASGGGQETQYF. CDR3 nucleotides: TGTGCCAGCTCACCACTCTTTGCGTCCGGCGGGGGCCAAGAGACCCAGTACTTC.

The chain has TRBV28 and TRBJ1-2; a weak D match, TRBD1 (5 bases). From germline, CDR1 is MDHEN and CDR2 SYDVKM. V was trimmed by 4 bases and J by 4 bases, leaving 13 bases between them. This CDR3 region has 14 residues. The CDR3 spells CASSSGLIGYGYTF. CDR3 sequence (DNA): TGTGCCAGCAGTTCAGGGCTTATCGGCTATGGCTACACCTTC.

J is TRBJ2-1 and V is TRBV5-5, with TRBD2 matching over 7 bases. Per germline, CDR1 SGHKS and CDR2 YYEKEE (reference sequence). V lost 0 bases to trimming and J lost 6 bases; unmatched junction nucleotides: 12. The CDR3 spans 17 residues. CDR3 DNA: TGTGCCAGCAGCTTGGGGTTACGACTTGGCGGGAGCAATGAGCAGTTCTTC. Amino acid sequence: CASSLGLRLGGSNEQFF. Looking up the rest from reference TRBV5-5 and TRBJ2-1 gives the full variable domain: DAGVTQSPTHLIKTRGQQVTLRCSPISGHKSVSWYQQVLGQGPQFIFQYYEKEERGRGNFPDRFSARQFPNYSSELNVNALLLGDSALYLCASSLGLRLGGSNEQFFGPGTRLTVL.

The chain links TRBV29-1 to TRBJ2-5; 10 bases are shared with TRBD2. J was trimmed by 3 bases and V by 6 bases; bases with no gene match: 16. The CDR3 covers 17 residues. CDR1 is SQVTM and CDR2 is ANQGSEA in the germline V gene. CDR3: CSVEKNGLAVIKETQYF. The CDR3 coding sequence is TGCAGCGTCGAAAAGAATGGACTAGCGGTAATCAAAGAGACCCAGTACTTC.

The chain recombines TRBV4-3 with TRBJ1-1, with 9 bases matching TRBD1. The CDR3 sequence is 14 residues long. Germline V CDR1 and CDR2: LGHNA, YSLEER. Trimming cost V 4 bases and J 5 bases; bases outside gene matches: 5. The CDR3 nucleotides read TGCGCCAGCAGCCTAACCGGGACAGGGACTGAAGCTTTCTTT. This translates into CASSLTGTGTEAFF.

This chain joins TRBV14 and TRBJ2-3; no firm D call. V was clipped by 1 base and J by 4 bases, with 18 bases between them. This CDR3 has 17 amino acids. Germline-derived CDR1 and CDR2 are SGHDN and FVKESK. CDR3 nucleotides: TGTGCCAGCAGCCAAGTCGAGCCGTTGGGTGTGGCAGATACGCAGTATTTT. Translating it yields CASSQVEPLGVADTQYF.